The text below deals with one T cell receptor (beta chain). This record belongs to a study of T cell changes during pregnancy in multiple sclerosis. V dropped 4 bases and J dropped 8; count of bases not matched to a gene: 9. Germline assignment: CDR1 SGHRS and CDR2 YFSETQ. The CDR3 spans 15 residues. Data came from immunoSEQ multiplex PCR; TCRdb stores just in-frame clones and leaves some out. The sample shows about 66,000 clones, roughly nine tenths of them seen only once. The chain combines TRBV5-1 with TRBJ2-1, with 10 bases identical to TRBD2. Source: peripheral blood, taken in the third trimester of pregnancy. This receptor was identified in a female donor with multiple sclerosis, enrolled in a pregnancy study. The CDR3 DNA follows: TGCGCCAGCAGCCTTCTAGCGGGAGTGGTGGATGAGCAGTTCTTC. Amino acids: CASSLLAGVVDEQFF.